These 24 T cell receptor beta chains share one sample of origin, sequenced in a study of cytomegalovirus exposure and HLA in healthy donors. PCR used 60 Vbeta primers and 13 Jbeta primers. The repertoire was sequenced with immunoSEQ multiplex PCR; TCRdb's copy has only in-frame clones and lacks some. The sample includes about 160,000 clones, 55% to 70% seen only once; the top ten take about 7.1%. Sequencing used PBMCs. The receptor set was obtained from a woman aged 60-75 years in good health and CMV-seropositive.

This chain joins TRBV7-9 and TRBJ1-2, with TRBD1 identical over 9 bases. The germline V gene has CDR1 SEHNR and CDR2 FQNEAQ (reference sequence). The CDR3 loop spans 16 amino acids. The V gene end was trimmed by 4 bases and the J gene end by 4 bases; junction bases not matched to a gene: 10. The CDR3, as DNA: TGTGCCAGCAGCTCCCTCCCGGGACAGGGTACCTATGGCTACACCTTC. This encodes CASSSLPGQGTYGYTF.

The chain uses TRBV30 and TRBJ2-1; TRBD1 matches at 8 bases. V was pared by 2 bases and J by 8 bases, with 8 bases of the junction left unmatched. The germline V gene encodes CDR1 GTSNPN and CDR2 SVGIG (reference sequence). The CDR3 extends over 14 amino acids. The CDR3: CAWSFGQGRDEQFF. The CDR3 DNA sequence: TGTGCCTGGAGTTTCGGACAGGGTAGAGATGAGCAGTTCTTC. The complete variable domain, with remaining parts taken from reference TRBV30 and TRBJ2-1, reads SQTIHQWPATLVQPVGSPLSLECTVEGTSNPNLYWYRQAAGRGLQLLFYSVGIGQISSEVPQNLSASRPQDRQFILSSKKLLLSDSGFYLCAWSFGQGRDEQFFGPGTRLTVL.

The chain carries TRBV27 and TRBJ2-2; D ambiguous. CDR3 length equals 16 residues. Germline CDR1 reads MNHEY; CDR2 reads SMNVEV (reference sequence). The V end was cut by 6 bases, the J end by 2 bases, with 16 bases between. CDR3: CASRVSQKHNTGELFF. The CDR3 DNA reads TGTGCCAGCAGAGTATCGCAGAAACACAACACCGGGGAGCTGTTTTTT.

This clone was seen only a few times. Other DNA sequences in the sample encode the same CDR3. The gene calls are TRBV29-1 and TRBJ1-2, with 8 bases fitting TRBD1. CDR1 is SQVTM and CDR2 is ANQGSEA in the germline V gene. CDR3 length: 12 amino acids. The V segment lost 6 bases and the J segment 4 bases; nucleotides outside the gene matches: 4. The DNA for the CDR3 is TGCAGCGTCGACAGGGGTGGCTATGGCTACACCTTC. It encodes CSVDRGGYGYTF.

The chain joins TRBV7-3 to TRBJ2-5; perhaps TRBD2 as D (5 bases). The V gene lost 0 bases and the J gene lost 2 bases, with 10 bases spanning the gap. This CDR3 region has 15 residues. Germline CDR1 reads SGHTA; CDR2 reads FQGTGA. CDR3 sequence (DNA): TGTGCCAGCAGCTTAACGGGCTGGGAGCAAGAGACCCAGTACTTC. It encodes CASSLTGWEQETQYF.

The V gene is TRBV18, the J gene TRBJ1-2; 7 positions agree with TRBD1. Germline CDR1 reads KGHSH; CDR2 reads LQKENI. V lost 2 bases and J lost 6; bases outside the gene matches: 6. The CDR3 contains 14 residues. The CDR3, as DNA: TGTGCCAGCTCACCATCCTCGGGGACAGATGGCTACACCTTC. The encoded protein is CASSPSSGTDGYTF.

The J gene is TRBJ1-5, the V gene TRBV19, with 8 positions matching TRBD1. V shed 8 bases, J shed 2 bases, and the junction held 11 bases outside the gene matches. The length of the CDR3 is 16 residues. Germline V CDR1 and CDR2: LNHDA, SQIVND (reference sequence). DNA of the CDR3: TGTGCCAGTGACACCGGACAGGGTGGTGGCAATCAGCCCCAGCATTTT. Protein sequence: CASDTGQGGGNQPQHF.

This clone was detected a few times. V gene TRBV6-5 combines with J gene TRBJ2-3, with 10 bases matching TRBD1. This CDR3 is built from 15 residues. Germline V gene lookup returns CDR1 MNHEY and CDR2 SVGAGI. Trimming at V came to 2 bases and at J to 2 bases, leaving 1 base not matched to a gene. The CDR3 is CASSYGTGDTDTQYF. CDR3 bases: TGTGCCAGCAGTTACGGGACAGGGGACACAGATACGCAGTATTTT.

V gene TRBV5-1 combines with J gene TRBJ1-1; D call uncertain. The CDR3 length is 16 residues. Trimming removed 5 bases at V and 3 bases at J, with 20 bases between. Germline V gene lookup returns CDR1 SGHRS and CDR2 YFSETQ. The CDR3 DNA reads as TGCGCCAGCAGAAAGGGATCGGGGTCCTCCCACACTGAAGCTTTCTTT. It encodes CASRKGSGSSHTEAFF.

This chain links TRBV10-3 with TRBJ2-1; 14 bases align to TRBD2. V was clipped by 4 bases and J by 5 bases; unmatched bases: 1. Germline V gene lookup returns CDR1 ENHRY and CDR2 SYGVKD. The CDR3 is 15 residues long. As DNA, the CDR3 is TGTGCCATCAGTGGGGGACTAGCGGGAGACAATGAGCAGTTCTTC. This encodes CAISGGLAGDNEQFF.

The chain combines TRBV5-1 with TRBJ1-1; possible D gene TRBD1, 5 bases. Trimming took 0 bases from V and 1 from J, leaving 13 bases between them. The germline gives CDR1 SGHRS, CDR2 YFSETQ. The CDR3 runs 16 residues. CDR3: CASSLAPGLENTEAFF. DNA of the CDR3: TGCGCCAGCAGCTTGGCGCCGGGACTTGAGAACACTGAAGCTTTCTTT.

V gene TRBV9 combines with J gene TRBJ2-2; the match to TRBD2 covers 10 bases. Unmatched junction bases numbered 9, after V lost 2 bases and J lost 5 bases. There are 17 residues in the CDR3. Germline values: CDR1 SGDLS, CDR2 YYNGEE. Here the CDR3 DNA reads TGTGCCAGCAGCGTTGGGACGGGACTAGCGTTAACCGGGGAGCTGTTTTTT. It is translated as CASSVGTGLALTGELFF. The whole variable domain, filled in from reference TRBV9 and TRBJ2-2, reads DSGVTQTPKHLITATGQRVTLRCSPRSGDLSVYWYQQSLDQGLQFLIQYYNGEERAKGNILERFSAQQFPDLHSELNLSSLELGDSALYFCASSVGTGLALTGELFFGEGSRLTVL.

The gene calls are TRBV28 and TRBJ2-1; no firm D call. V dropped 6 bases and J dropped 0 bases, with 12 bases sitting between them. CDR1 is MDHEN, CDR2 SYDVKM, per germline. The CDR3 spans 15 residues. The CDR3 sequence is CASRKLVSSYNEQFF. The CDR3 region has the DNA TGTGCCAGCAGAAAATTAGTAAGCTCCTACAATGAGCAGTTCTTC.

This clone has more than one count but fewer than ten. The genes are TRBV7-6 and TRBJ2-3; 11 nucleotides agree with TRBD1. Trimming took 5 bases from V and 4 from J; bases not matched to a gene: 8. CDR3 length equals 16 residues. Germline CDR1 SGHVS, CDR2 FNYEAQ. CDR3 sequence reads: CASSASPGQGADTQYF. The CDR3 nucleotides are TGTGCCAGCAGCGCCTCACCGGGACAGGGGGCAGATACGCAGTATTTT.

The rearrangement uses TRBV2 and TRBJ1-5, with unresolved D. The V end was cut by 4 bases, the J end by 2 bases, with 6 bases between. CDR3 size: 13 residues. Germline CDR1 SNHLY, CDR2 FYNNEI. CDR3 in amino acids: CASSVEGNQPQHF. The CDR3 bases are TGTGCCAGCAGTGTGGAGGGCAATCAGCCCCAGCATTTT.

The genes are TRBV2 and TRBJ1-5; D call uncertain. The CDR3 totals 17 residues. Germline V gene sequence: CDR1 SNHLY, CDR2 FYNNEI. Between the trimmed V and J ends, which lost 3 bases and 4 bases, there was a span of 19 bases. CDR3 DNA: TGTGCCAGCAGTGATATTCGACGGGCGGGCGAGAATCAGCCCCAGCATTTT. Its protein product is CASSDIRRAGENQPQHF.

V usage is TRBV5-1 and J usage is TRBJ2-7, with TRBD1 matching 12 bases. The CDR3 sequence is 16 residues long. Trimming cost V 4 bases and J 1 base; bases outside gene matches: 6. Germline lookup yields CDR1 SGHRS and CDR2 YFSETQ. As DNA, the CDR3 is TGCGCCAGCAGCATGGGGACAGGGGGCAAGTCCTACGAGCAGTACTTC. Protein product: CASSMGTGGKSYEQYF.

The chain joins TRBV29-1 to TRBJ2-7, with 11 nucleotides matching TRBD2. The CDR3 is 15 amino acids. Germline values: CDR1 SQVTM, CDR2 ANQGSEA. V trimming: 1 base; J trimming: 0 bases; junction bases outside the gene matches: 2. The CDR3 DNA is TGCAGCGTTGAAGGACTAGCGGGGAGCTCCTACGAGCAGTACTTC. It encodes CSVEGLAGSSYEQYF.

The table lists this clone with a count of one. The chain is built from TRBV5-1 and TRBJ1-1; 9 bases are shared with TRBD1. Losses at the gene ends were 3 bases for V and 6 bases for J; bases not matched to a gene: 3. Germline V gives CDR1 SGHRS, CDR2 YFSETQ. There are 13 residues in the CDR3. Here the CDR3 reads CASSWGQGAEAFF. CDR3 bases: TGCGCCAGCAGCTGGGGACAGGGCGCTGAAGCTTTCTTT.

This chain connects TRBV7-2 to TRBJ1-5; 9 positions agree with TRBD1. This CDR3 is built from 14 residues. CDR1 and CDR2 from the germline V gene are SGHTA and FQGNSA. Trimming cost V 6 bases and J 6 bases; bases outside gene matches: 6. The CDR3 sequence is CASSGTGSIQPQHF. As DNA, the CDR3 is TGTGCCAGCAGTGGGACAGGGTCGATTCAGCCCCAGCATTTT.

The V and J genes are TRBV21-1 and TRBJ1-3; the table's D call, TRBD1, was not checked against the DNA. TRBV21-1 is a pseudogene locus. The CDR3 spans 17 residues. The CDR3 loop reads CASSPWTAETRGNTIYF. Written as DNA, the CDR3 is TGTGCCAGCAGCCCTTGGACAGCGGAGACCCGTGGAAACACCATATATTTT.

The chain links TRBV4-1 to TRBJ2-2, with TRBD1 as a possible D gene (5 bases). V was clipped by 0 bases and J by 0 bases, with 11 bases between them. Per the germline V gene, CDR1 is MGHRA and CDR2 is YSYEKL. There are 17 residues in the CDR3. As DNA, the CDR3 is TGCGCCAGCAGCCAAGATCCCACAGGAGCGAACACCGGGGAGCTGTTTTTT. Encoded protein: CASSQDPTGANTGELFF.

J is TRBJ2-5 and V is TRBV30; 7 nucleotides agree with TRBD2. The CDR3 contains 10 residues. Trimming removed 8 bases from V and 3 bases from J; junction bases left unmatched: 0. CDR1 and CDR2 (germline): GTSNPN, SVGIG (reference sequence). CDR3 in DNA: TGTGCCGGGGGGGAAGAGACCCAGTACTTC. Its translation is CAGGEETQYF.

The chain recombines TRBV5-6 with TRBJ2-3, with TRBD2 as a possible D gene (5 bases). The V gene's germline CDR1 is SGHDT and CDR2 YYEEEE. This CDR3 contains 14 residues. With 2 bases removed from V and 11 bases from J, the gap between germline ends came to 18 bases. CDR3 loop: CASSFSTGIVVQYF. The CDR3 DNA reads as TGTGCCAGCAGCTTTTCTACGGGGATTGTGGTGCAGTATTTT. The full variable domain, in which reference TRBV5-6 and TRBJ2-3 provide the parts outside the CDR3, is DAGVTQSPTHLIKTRGQQVTLRCSPKSGHDTVSWYQQALGQGPQFIFQYYEEEERQRGNFPDRFSGHQFPNYSSELNVNALLLGDSALYLCASSFSTGIVVQYFGPGTRLTVL.